The 24 T cell receptor delta chains presented below share a single source sample, sequenced in a study of gamma-delta T cells after stem cell transplantation. TCRdb re-called the RT-PCR reads using CATT. Of about 850 delta-chain clones in the sample, about 3% were seen once. Sequencing used gamma-delta T cells. The receptors derive from a human donor. It is not recorded whose cells these are; they may come from a transplant donor.

Notes on this clone: TCRdb lists the protein of a much larger clone for this DNA, which differs at residue 3, so this is likely a read error; the protein given here is translated from the DNA itself. V is TRDV2 and J is TRDJ3, with 7 bases matching TRDD3. This CDR3 is 19 amino acids long. In germline, CDR1 is GEAIGNYY, CDR2 EKD. CDR3 loop: CARDTVTGDFSWDTRQMFF. CDR3 nucleotides: TGTGCCCGTGACACCGTTACTGGGGATTTCTCCTGGGACACCCGACAGATGTTTTTC.

Concerning this clone itself: TCRdb records a much larger clone's protein for this DNA, with a difference at residue 15 that likely arises from a read error; the protein given is the translation of the DNA. The chain uses TRDV2 and TRDJ1; tentatively, D is TRDD2 (7 bases). The CDR3 length is 17 residues. Germline V gene sequence: CDR1 GEAIGNYY, CDR2 EKD. The CDR3: CACDSYTWGAYTDKRIF. In DNA, the CDR3 is TGTGCCTGTGATTCCTACACTTGGGGGGCGTACACCGATAAACGCATCTTT.

Comments on this clone: A far larger clone lies a single base away; this is likely a read error. This chain connects TRDV2 to TRDJ3, with 10 bases identical to TRDD3. From germline, CDR1 is GEAIGNYY and CDR2 EKD. This CDR3 is 20 amino acids long. The CDR3 DNA reads TGTGCCTATGACACCGTTGAGGGGGATACGCTTGAACGGGACACCCGACAGATGTTTTTC. Its protein product is CAYDTVEGDTLERDTRQMFF.

This clone was counted between two and nine times. A far larger clone is only one base removed, so a read error is likely. The sample carries other DNA sequences with the same CDR3. The genes are TRDV1 and TRDJ1; D is perhaps TRDD3 (9 bases). Germline-derived CDR1 and CDR2 are TSWWSYY and QGS. The CDR3 consists of 24 residues. The CDR3 DNA follows: TGTGCTCTTGGGGAACTTTCCCATGGCCTTCCTATATGGGGGATAGTCTTTATAGGCGATAAGCTCATCTTT. Translation: CALGELSHGLPIWGIVFIGDKLIF.

This clone was recorded a few times. Given a far larger clone just one base away, this is likely a sequencing read error. This specimen includes other DNA sequences encoding the same CDR3. The rearrangement joins TRDV2 to TRDJ1; D perhaps matches TRDD3 (6 bases). The CDR3 has 20 residues. CDR1 is GEAIGNYY and CDR2 is EKD in the germline V gene. The CDR3 loop reads CACDTVPGGPDGGYTDKLIF. CDR3 bases: TGTGCCTGTGACACCGTACCCGGGGGACCTGATGGGGGGTACACCGATAAACTTATCTTT.

This clone was observed a handful of times. Given a far larger clone just one base away, this is likely a sequencing read error. The sample carries other DNA sequences with the same CDR3. This chain uses TRDV2 with TRDJ1; 10 bases map to TRDD3. This CDR3 is 19 amino acids long. Germline V gene lookup returns CDR1 GEAIGNYY and CDR2 EKD. The CDR3 here is CACETLGELGDRVTDKLIF. CDR3 DNA sequence: TGTGCCTGTGAGACCCTTGGGGAGCTGGGGGATAGGGTCACCGATAAACTCATCTTC.

Concerning this clone itself: The TCRdb protein, from a much larger clone, departs from this DNA's translation at residue 3, likely by read error; the protein shown derives from the DNA. The rearrangement joins TRDV2 to TRDJ1; 10 bases fit TRDD3. Germline CDR1 reads GEAIGNYY; CDR2 reads EKD. This CDR3 is 19 amino acids long. CDR3 nucleotides: TGTGCCAGTGACCCCCTTCGTCCTGGGGGATATGGGTTCACCGATAAACTCATCTTT. It encodes CASDPLRPGGYGFTDKLIF.

This clone has only a few counts. A single base is all that separates this from a far larger clone, so a read error is likely. The sample holds other DNA sequences that translate to the same CDR3. The chain is built from TRDV2 and TRDJ3; 13 bases line up with TRDD3. The germline V gene has CDR1 GEAIGNYY and CDR2 EKD. The length of the CDR3 is 21 residues. CDR3 protein: CACDTPVLGDTHSWDTRQMFF. The CDR3 DNA reads as TGTGCCTGCGACACCCCGGTACTGGGGGATACGCACTCCTGGGACACCCGACAGATGTTTTTC.

On this clone: Given a far larger clone just one base away, this is likely a sequencing read error. This specimen includes other DNA sequences encoding the same CDR3. The rearrangement uses TRDV2 and TRDJ1, with TRDD3 identical over 10 bases. The CDR3 length is 19 residues. The germline CDR1 and CDR2 sequences are GEAIGNYY and EKD. CDR3 nucleotide sequence: TGTGCCTGCGACACCGTGGTGGGGGATACAGGGCCGTACACCGATAAACTCATCTTT. It translates to CACDTVVGDTGPYTDKLIF.

This clone is hyperexpanded in the sample. The sample carries other DNA sequences with the same CDR3. The chain employs TRDV2 and TRDJ1, with D tentatively TRDD2 (5 bases). This CDR3 has 19 residues. CDR1 GEAIGNYY and CDR2 EKD come from the germline V gene. Trimming pared 3 bases from V and 2 bases from J, leaving 27 bases between. In DNA form, the CDR3 reads TGTGCCTGTGACTCCCAGCTTTCCTCCCTAACGATTTTTACCGATAAACTCATCTTT. Translated, it gives CACDSQLSSLTIFTDKLIF.

With respect to this clone: The mismatch at residue 8 between this DNA's translation and the TCRdb protein of a much larger clone likely reflects a read error; the protein shown is translated from the DNA. This chain links TRDV2 with TRDJ3; D is undetermined. This CDR3 has 19 amino acids. Trimming left V 0 bases short and J 0 bases short, with 14 bases between. CDR1 and CDR2 from the germline V gene are GEAIGNYY and EKD. The CDR3 region is CACDTVTEDFSWDTRQMFF. The DNA for the CDR3 is TGTGCCTGTGACACCGTTACTGAGGATTTCTCCTGGGACACCCGACAGATGTTTTTC.

This clone was seen a handful of times. A far larger clone is a single base away, which makes a read error likely. V is TRDV2 and J is TRDJ3; TRDD3 aligns across 9 bases. Trimming removed 5 bases from V and 0 bases from J; junction bases left unmatched: 16. The CDR3 runs to 21 residues. Germline CDR1 is GEAIGNYY and CDR2 is EKD. The CDR3 is CACGTILTGGPSSWDTRQMFF. CDR3 nucleotide sequence: TGTGCCTGTGGCACGATCCTTACTGGGGGACCCAGCTCCTGGGACACCCGACAGATGTTTTTC.

On this clone: The likely explanation is a read error, given a far larger clone one base away. The same CDR3 is also encoded by other DNA sequences in this sample. The chain is built from TRDV2 and TRDJ1; maybe TRDD3 (6 bases). The CDR3 is 16 residues long. CDR1 GEAIGNYY and CDR2 EKD come from the germline V gene. This chain's CDR3 is CACDTLVGVHTDKLIF. Here the CDR3 DNA reads TGTGCCTGTGACACCTTGGTGGGGGTCCACACTGATAAACTCATCTTT.

This clone turned up a few times. A read error likely explains why the TCRdb protein, taken from a much larger clone, differs from this DNA's translation at residue 3; the protein shown is translated from the DNA. The chain combines TRDV2 with TRDJ1; 12 bases align to TRDD3. The CDR3 is 17 residues long. CDR1 and CDR2 from the germline V gene are GEAIGNYY and EKD. The CDR3 protein is CARDAVLGDTNTDKLIF. The CDR3 region has the DNA TGTGCCCGTGACGCCGTACTGGGGGATACAAACACCGATAAACTCATCTTT.

A few counts support this clone. It is likely a read error: a sequence one base away is far more abundant. Other DNA sequences in this specimen translate into the identical CDR3. The chain uses TRDV2 and TRDJ1, with 9 bases that match TRDD3. There are 15 residues in the CDR3. Germline assignment: CDR1 GEAIGNYY and CDR2 EKD. In DNA form, the CDR3 reads TGTGCTTGTGACTATACTGGGGGAAACACCGATAAACTCATCTTT. It codes for CACDYTGGNTDKLIF.

This clone came up a few times. Given a far larger clone just one base away, this is likely a sequencing read error. The same CDR3 also results from other DNA sequences found in this sample. This rearrangement joins TRDV1 to TRDJ1; TRDD3 matches 12 bases. V dropped 4 bases and J dropped 3; count of bases not matched to a gene: 18. CDR3 length: 20 amino acids. Germline lookup yields CDR1 TSWWSYY and CDR2 QGS. The CDR3 coding sequence is TGTGCTCTTGGGGCACTATTCCCCCGTACTGGGGGATACTCATCCGATAAACTCATCTTT. It yields the protein CALGALFPRTGGYSSDKLIF.

The chain combines TRDV2 with TRDJ1, with 7 nucleotides matching TRDD3. Germline-derived CDR1 and CDR2 are GEAIGNYY and EKD. CDR3 size: 16 residues. Unmatched junction bases numbered 10, after V lost 3 bases and J lost 1 base. This chain's CDR3 is CACDLAGGPRTDKLIF. Written as DNA, the CDR3 is TGTGCCTGTGACTTGGCTGGGGGCCCACGCACCGATAAACTCATCTTT.

Concerning this clone: For this DNA, TCRdb reports the protein of a much larger clone, which diverges at residue 7, most likely from a read error; the protein presented here is translated directly from the DNA. V and J are TRDV1 and TRDJ1; weak D call: TRDD3 (9 bases). V shed 0 bases and J shed 4 bases, with 39 bases lying between them. Germline values: CDR1 TSWWSYY, CDR2 QGS. The CDR3 runs 24 residues. The CDR3, as DNA: TGTGCTCTTGGGGAACTTTACCATGGCCTTCCTATATGGGGGATAGTCTTTATAGGCGATAAACTCATCTTT. Translation gives CALGELYHGLPIWGIVFIGDKLIF.

This clone is judged large. This chain joins TRDV1 and TRDJ1; 9 bases fit TRDD3. J gave up 3 bases and V 3 bases, and 14 bases lay outside the gene matches. The CDR3 extends over 18 amino acids. Germline CDR1 is TSWWSYY and CDR2 is QGS. The CDR3 is CALGDPLFSRGYADKLIF. DNA for the CDR3: TGTGCTCTTGGGGACCCCCTTTTTTCGCGGGGATACGCCGATAAACTCATCTTT.

Note on this clone: A read error is likely here: a far larger clone is one base away. Other DNA sequences in the sample encode the same CDR3. The CDR3 DNA reads as TGTGCCTGTGACACTCTGGGGACGACTTCTTACACTGATAAACTCATCTTT. Amino acids: CACDTLGTTSYTDKLIF. The chain uses TRDV2 and TRDJ1; D possibly corresponds to TRDD3 (6 bases). Per the germline V gene, CDR1 is GEAIGNYY and CDR2 is EKD. The CDR3 length is 17 residues.

In its sample, this clone is medium-sized (0.01 to 0.1%). This likely came from a read error, as a far larger clone is one base away. V and J are TRDV3 and TRDJ1, with D unclear. The CDR3 length is 16 residues. The V end lost 3 bases, the J end lost 0 bases, and 20 bases lay between the germline ends. Germline CDR1 and CDR2: TVYSNPD and GDNSRS (reference sequence). The CDR3, as DNA: TGTGCCTTGTTGGGCAAGTGGGCTCAGTACACCGATAAACTCATCTTT. It yields the protein CALLGKWAQYTDKLIF.

This clone has only a few counts. The protein given by TCRdb reflects a much larger clone and differs at residue 15 from this DNA's translation, likely from a read error; the protein shown is the DNA's translation. The chain employs TRDV1 and TRDJ1; the D gene is possibly TRDD3 (5 bases). CDR3 length: 17 residues. Germline-derived CDR1 and CDR2 are TSWWSYY and QGS. CDR3 sequence reads: CALGTSTQGFYTDKPIF. The CDR3 DNA reads TGTGCTCTTGGGACCTCCACGCAGGGATTCTACACCGATAAACCCATCTTT.

This clone is judged large. Other DNA sequences from this sample encode an identical CDR3 as well. This sequence joins TRDV2 and TRDJ3; 9 nucleotides line up with TRDD3. V shed 1 base, J shed 0 bases, and the junction held 12 bases outside the gene matches. Germline V gene sequence: CDR1 GEAIGNYY, CDR2 EKD. CDR3 length: 21 amino acids. CDR3 coding DNA: TGTGCCTGTGACACGATCCTTACTGGGGGACCCAGCTCCTGGGACACCCGACAGATGTTTTTC. Translated, it gives CACDTILTGGPSSWDTRQMFF.

Turning to this clone: Translating this DNA gives a protein that differs at residue 4 from the TCRdb one, which belongs to a much larger clone; a read error is likely, and the protein shown is this translation. The chain uses TRDV1 and TRDJ1; tentative D call: TRDD3 (9 bases). The CDR3 sequence is 24 residues long. Germline V CDR1 and CDR2: TSWWSYY, QGS. This CDR3 reads CALEELSHGLPIWGIVFIGDKLIF. The DNA for the CDR3 is TGTGCTCTTGAGGAACTTTCCCATGGCCTTCCTATATGGGGGATAGTCTTTATAGGCGATAAACTCATCTTT.